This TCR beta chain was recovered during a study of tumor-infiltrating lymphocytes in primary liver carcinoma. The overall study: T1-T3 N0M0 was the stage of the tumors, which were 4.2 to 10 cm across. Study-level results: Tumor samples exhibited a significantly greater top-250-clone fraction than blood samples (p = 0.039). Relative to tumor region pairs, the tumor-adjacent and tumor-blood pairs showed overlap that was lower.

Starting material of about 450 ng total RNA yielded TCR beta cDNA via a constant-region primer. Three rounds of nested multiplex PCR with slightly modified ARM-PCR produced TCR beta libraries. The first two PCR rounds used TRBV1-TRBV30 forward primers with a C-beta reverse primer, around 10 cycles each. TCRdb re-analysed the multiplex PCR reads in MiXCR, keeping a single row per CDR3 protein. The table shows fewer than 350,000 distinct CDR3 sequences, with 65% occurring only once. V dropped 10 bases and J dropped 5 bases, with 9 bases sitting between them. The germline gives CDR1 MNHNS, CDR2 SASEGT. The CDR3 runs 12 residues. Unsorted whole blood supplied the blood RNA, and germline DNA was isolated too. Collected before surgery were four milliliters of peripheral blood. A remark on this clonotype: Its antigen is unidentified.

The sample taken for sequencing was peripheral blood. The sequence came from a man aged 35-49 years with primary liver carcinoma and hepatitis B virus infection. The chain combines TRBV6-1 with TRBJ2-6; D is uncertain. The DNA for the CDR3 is TGTGCCAACAACATTAGGGCCAACGTCCTGACTTTC. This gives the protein CANNIRANVLTF.